These 9 T cell receptor beta chains share one sample of origin, sequenced in a study of shared clonotypes between healthy human individuals. Only in-frame clones appear in the TCRdb table, and some are missing; sequencing was by immunoSEQ multiplex PCR. Among around 2,000,000 clones, approximately 94% were seen once, and the ten largest hold 1.5% to 2%. Naive CD8 cells comprised CD45RO-negative, CCR7-positively selected cells, excluding terminally differentiated effector memory CD45RA+ cells. Sequenced material: naive CD8+ T cells from PBMCs. The receptors derive from a man between 18 and 29 years old in good health. Some clones in this sample may be carry-over from other donors' samples.

CDR3 coding DNA: TGTGCCAGCAGTTCCCAGCGGGAGGGCCTAGGAGAGACCCAGTACTTC. Amino acid sequence: CASSSQREGLGETQYF. This sequence joins TRBV27 and TRBJ2-5, with TRBD2 matching over 10 bases. With V trimmed by 4 bases and J by 4 bases, 9 bases remained unmatched. Germline values: CDR1 MNHEY, CDR2 SMNVEV (reference sequence). The CDR3 consists of 16 residues.

CDR3 residues: CAISAYHRTAGNTIYF. In nucleotides, the CDR3 is TGTGCCATCAGTGCTTATCATCGGACAGCTGGAAACACCATATATTTT. The V and J genes are TRBV10-3 and TRBJ1-3, with a weak D call TRBD1 (6 bases). This CDR3 is built from 16 residues. CDR1 is ENHRY, CDR2 SYGVKD, per germline. V lost 4 bases, J lost 2 bases, and 15 bases lay in between.

This chain connects TRBV27 to TRBJ2-7; 7 bases map to TRBD2. J lost 4 bases, V lost 2 bases, and 8 bases had no gene match. Germline CDR1 and CDR2: MNHEY and SMNVEV (reference sequence). The CDR3 is 15 residues long. The CDR3 here is CASSLAGTILYEQYF. CDR3 nucleotide sequence: TGTGCCAGCAGTTTAGCCGGGACTATACTTTACGAGCAGTACTTC.

The chain is built from TRBV5-1 and TRBJ2-2, with D possibly TRBD1 on 5 matching bases. The germline CDR1 and CDR2 sequences are SGHRS and YFSETQ. CDR3 length: 15 residues. Trimming removed 7 bases at V and 2 bases at J, with 15 bases between. CDR3 protein: CASWVGALNTGELFF. The CDR3 bases are TGCGCCAGCTGGGTAGGGGCCCTTAACACCGGGGAGCTGTTTTTT.

The chain is built from TRBV28 and TRBJ2-7; 10 bases are a match to TRBD2. The germline gives CDR1 MDHEN, CDR2 SYDVKM. This CDR3 region has 16 residues. V lost 5 bases, J lost 3 bases, and 10 bases stayed unmatched. Here the CDR3 DNA reads TGTGCCAGCAGTGCGATCCGGCTAGCGGGAGTCTACGAGCAGTACTTC. Encoded protein: CASSAIRLAGVYEQYF.

The chain recombines TRBV27 with TRBJ1-2; D might be TRBD1 (5 bases). This CDR3 comprises 14 residues. Germline CDR1 reads MNHEY; CDR2 reads SMNVEV (reference sequence). Trimming stripped 5 bases from V and 8 bases from J, with 18 bases between. CDR3 sequence (DNA): TGTGCCAGCAGTCCTCAGACAGCCAGATACGGCTACACCTTC. Protein sequence: CASSPQTARYGYTF.

The chain is built from TRBV6-1 and TRBJ2-1; 9 bases agree with TRBD1. Germline V CDR1 and CDR2: MNHNS, SASEGT. The J segment lost 7 bases and the V segment lost 0 bases, leaving 10 bases of the junction unmatched. This CDR3 contains 17 residues. In DNA, the CDR3 is TGTGCCAGCAGTGAAGCCCGGACAGGGGTTTTCAGGAATGAGCAGTTCTTC. Protein product: CASSEARTGVFRNEQFF.

V usage is TRBV7-2 and J usage is TRBJ2-3; D is unresolved. Trimming removed 11 bases from V and 2 bases from J, with 14 bases in between. This CDR3 has 13 residues. The germline CDR1 and CDR2 sequences are SGHTA and FQGNSA. The CDR3 loop reads CAATWRNTDTQYF. The CDR3 bases are TGTGCCGCCACTTGGCGGAACACAGATACGCAGTATTTT.

This chain joins TRBV12-5 and TRBJ2-1; unclear D gene. Germline CDR1 LGHNT, CDR2 FRNRAP. Trimming removed 2 bases from V and 7 bases from J, with 15 bases in between. The CDR3 is 15 amino acids. The DNA of the CDR3 is TGTGCTAGTGGTTTGCGTGTGGCAGGCTCTAATGAGCAGTTCTTC. Its translation is CASGLRVAGSNEQFF.